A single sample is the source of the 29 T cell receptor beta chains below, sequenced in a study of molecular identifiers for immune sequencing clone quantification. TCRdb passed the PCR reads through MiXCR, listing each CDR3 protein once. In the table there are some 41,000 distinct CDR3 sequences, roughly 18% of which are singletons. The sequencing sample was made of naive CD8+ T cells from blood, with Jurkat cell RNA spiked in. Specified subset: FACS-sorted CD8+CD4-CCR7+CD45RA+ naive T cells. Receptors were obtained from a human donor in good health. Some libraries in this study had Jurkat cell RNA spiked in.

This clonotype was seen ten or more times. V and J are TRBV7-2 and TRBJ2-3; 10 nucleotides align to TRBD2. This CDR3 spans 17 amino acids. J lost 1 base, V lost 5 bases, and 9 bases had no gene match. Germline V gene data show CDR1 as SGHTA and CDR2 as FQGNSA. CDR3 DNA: TGTGCCAGCAGCCAAAGAGGACTAGCGGTTCGCACAGATACGCAGTATTTT. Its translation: CASSQRGLAVRTDTQYF.

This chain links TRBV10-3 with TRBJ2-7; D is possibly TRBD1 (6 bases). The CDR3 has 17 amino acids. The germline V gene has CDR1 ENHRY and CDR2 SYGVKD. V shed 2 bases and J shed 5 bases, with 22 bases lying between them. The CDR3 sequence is CAISERGTGYAWNEQYF. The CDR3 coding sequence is TGTGCCATCAGTGAGAGGGGTACAGGGTATGCGTGGAACGAGCAGTACTTC.

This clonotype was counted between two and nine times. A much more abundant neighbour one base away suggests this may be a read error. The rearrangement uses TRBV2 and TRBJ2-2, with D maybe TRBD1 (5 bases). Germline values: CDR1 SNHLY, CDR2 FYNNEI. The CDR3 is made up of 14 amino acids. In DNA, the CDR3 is TGTGTCAGCAGTGTGAAGGGGAATACCGGGGAGCTGTTTTTT. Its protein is CVSSVKGNTGELFF.

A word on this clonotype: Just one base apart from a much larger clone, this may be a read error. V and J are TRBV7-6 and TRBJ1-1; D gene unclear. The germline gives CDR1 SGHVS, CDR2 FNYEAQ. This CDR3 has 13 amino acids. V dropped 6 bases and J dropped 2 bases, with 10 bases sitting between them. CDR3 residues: CASRGAINTEAFF. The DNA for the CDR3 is TGTGCCAGCAGGGGCGCGATAAACACTGAAGCTTTCTTT.

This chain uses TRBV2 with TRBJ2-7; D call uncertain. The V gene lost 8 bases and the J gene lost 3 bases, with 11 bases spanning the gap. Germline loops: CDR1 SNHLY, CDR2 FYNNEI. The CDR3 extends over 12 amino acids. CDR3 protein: CASLGFYYEQYF. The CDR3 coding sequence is TGTGCCAGCTTGGGCTTTTACTACGAGCAGTACTTC.

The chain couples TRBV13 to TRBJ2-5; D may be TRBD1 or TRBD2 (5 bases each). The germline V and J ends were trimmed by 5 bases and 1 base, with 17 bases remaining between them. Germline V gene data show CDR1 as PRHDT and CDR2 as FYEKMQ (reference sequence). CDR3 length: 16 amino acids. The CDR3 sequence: CASSDRRDGTQETQYF. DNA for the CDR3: TGTGCCAGCAGCGACCGCCGGGACGGTACCCAAGAGACCCAGTACTTC.

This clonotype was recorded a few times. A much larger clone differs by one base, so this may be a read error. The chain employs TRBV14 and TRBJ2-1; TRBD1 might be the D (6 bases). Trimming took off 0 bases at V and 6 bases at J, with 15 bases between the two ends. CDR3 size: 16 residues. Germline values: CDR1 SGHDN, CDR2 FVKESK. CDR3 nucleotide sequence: TGTGCCAGCAGCCAAGACGAGGTAGGGGGATTCAATGAGCAGTTCTTC. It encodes CASSQDEVGGFNEQFF. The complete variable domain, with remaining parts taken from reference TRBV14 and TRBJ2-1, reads EAGVTQFPSHSVIEKGQTVTLRCDPISGHDNLYWYRRVMGKEIKFLLHFVKESKQDESGMPNNRFLAERTGGTYSTLKVQPAELEDSGVYFCASSQDEVGGFNEQFFGPGTRLTVL.

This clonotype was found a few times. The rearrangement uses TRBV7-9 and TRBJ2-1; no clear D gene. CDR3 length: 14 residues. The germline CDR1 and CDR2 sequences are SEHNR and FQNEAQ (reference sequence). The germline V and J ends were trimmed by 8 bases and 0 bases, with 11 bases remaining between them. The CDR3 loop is CASLNRYSYNEQFF. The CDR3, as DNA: TGTGCCAGCCTCAACCGTTACTCCTACAATGAGCAGTTCTTC.

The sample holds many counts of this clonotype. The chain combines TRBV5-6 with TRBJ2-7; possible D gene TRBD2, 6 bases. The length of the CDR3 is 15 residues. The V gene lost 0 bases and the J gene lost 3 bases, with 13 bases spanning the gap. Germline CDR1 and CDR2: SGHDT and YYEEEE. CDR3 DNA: TGTGCCAGCAGCTTGGGTAGCGGTGCATTCTACGAGCAGTACTTC. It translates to CASSLGSGAFYEQYF.

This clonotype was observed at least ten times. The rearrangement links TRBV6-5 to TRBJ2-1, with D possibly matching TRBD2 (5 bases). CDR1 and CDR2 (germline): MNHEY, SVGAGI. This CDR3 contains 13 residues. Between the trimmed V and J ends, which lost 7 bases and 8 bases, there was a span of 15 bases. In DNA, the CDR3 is TGTGCCAGCAATAGTCCCCGGGGAGATGAGCAGTTCTTC. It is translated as CASNSPRGDEQFF.

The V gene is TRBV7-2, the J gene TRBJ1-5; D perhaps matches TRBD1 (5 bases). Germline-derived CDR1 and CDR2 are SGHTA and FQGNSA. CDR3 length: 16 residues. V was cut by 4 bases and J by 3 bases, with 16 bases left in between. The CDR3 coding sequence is TGTGCCAGCAGCTCGGGGCGGACGCACCCCAATCAGCCCCAGCATTTT. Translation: CASSSGRTHPNQPQHF. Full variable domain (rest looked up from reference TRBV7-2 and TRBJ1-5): GAGVSQSPSNKVTEKGKDVELRCDPISGHTALYWYRQSLGQGLEFLIYFQGNSAPDKSGLPSDRFSAERTGGSVSTLTIQRTQQEDSAVYLCASSSGRTHPNQPQHFGDGTRLSIL.

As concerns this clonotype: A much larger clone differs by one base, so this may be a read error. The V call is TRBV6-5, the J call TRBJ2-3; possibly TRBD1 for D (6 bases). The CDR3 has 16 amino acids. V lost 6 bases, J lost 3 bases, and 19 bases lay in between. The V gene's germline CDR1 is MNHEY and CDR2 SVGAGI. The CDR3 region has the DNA TGTGCCAGCAGGGGGGCTAGCAGGGATGGGACAGATACGCAGTATTTT. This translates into CASRGASRDGTDTQYF.

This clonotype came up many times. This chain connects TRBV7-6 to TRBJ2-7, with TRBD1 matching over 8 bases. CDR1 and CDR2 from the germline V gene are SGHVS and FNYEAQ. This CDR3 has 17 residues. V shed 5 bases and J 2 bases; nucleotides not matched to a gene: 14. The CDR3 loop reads CASSHSPLDRDTYEQYF. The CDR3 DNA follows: TGTGCCAGCAGCCACTCCCCGCTGGACAGGGACACCTACGAGCAGTACTTC.

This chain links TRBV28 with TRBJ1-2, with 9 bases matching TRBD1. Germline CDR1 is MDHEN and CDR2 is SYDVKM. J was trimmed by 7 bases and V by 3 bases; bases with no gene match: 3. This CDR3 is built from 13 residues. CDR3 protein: CASSLGTGLGYTF. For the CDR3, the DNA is TGTGCCAGCAGTTTGGGGACAGGGCTTGGCTACACCTTC.

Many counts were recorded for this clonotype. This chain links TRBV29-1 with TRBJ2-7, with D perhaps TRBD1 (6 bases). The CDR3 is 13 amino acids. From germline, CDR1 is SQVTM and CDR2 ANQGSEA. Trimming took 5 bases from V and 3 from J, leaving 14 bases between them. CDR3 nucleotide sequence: TGCAGCGTTCGTCCTGAACAGGGCTACGAGCAGTACTTC. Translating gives CSVRPEQGYEQYF.

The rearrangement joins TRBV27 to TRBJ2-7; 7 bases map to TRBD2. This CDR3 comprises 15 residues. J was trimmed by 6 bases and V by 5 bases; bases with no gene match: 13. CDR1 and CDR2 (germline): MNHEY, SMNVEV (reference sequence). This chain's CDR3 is CASSRLLATHGEQYF. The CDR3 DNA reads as TGTGCCAGCAGTCGACTACTAGCGACCCACGGCGAGCAGTACTTC.

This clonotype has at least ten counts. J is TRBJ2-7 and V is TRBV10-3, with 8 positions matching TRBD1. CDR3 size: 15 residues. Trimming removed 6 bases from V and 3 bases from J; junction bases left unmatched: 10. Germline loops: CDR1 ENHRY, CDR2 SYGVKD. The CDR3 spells CAIRTGVGFSYEQYF. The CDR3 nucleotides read TGTGCCATCAGGACAGGGGTGGGCTTTAGCTACGAGCAGTACTTC.

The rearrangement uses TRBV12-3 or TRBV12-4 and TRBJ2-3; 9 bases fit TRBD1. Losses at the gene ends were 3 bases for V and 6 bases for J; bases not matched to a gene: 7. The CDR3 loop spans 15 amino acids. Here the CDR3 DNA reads TGTGCCAGCAGTTTGGGACAGGGTGTGATGGATACGCAGTATTTT. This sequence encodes CASSLGQGVMDTQYF.

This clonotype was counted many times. As DNA, the CDR3 is TGTGCCAGCAGTTACTCGAAAGAGCCAGTCTTGGGGAACTATGGCTACACCTTC. It specifies CASSYSKEPVLGNYGYTF. This sequence joins TRBV6-2 or TRBV6-3 and TRBJ1-2; no definite D call. Germline CDR1 MNHEY, CDR2 SVGEGT. The CDR3 is 18 residues long. V was cut by 0 bases and J by 2 bases, with 19 bases left in between.

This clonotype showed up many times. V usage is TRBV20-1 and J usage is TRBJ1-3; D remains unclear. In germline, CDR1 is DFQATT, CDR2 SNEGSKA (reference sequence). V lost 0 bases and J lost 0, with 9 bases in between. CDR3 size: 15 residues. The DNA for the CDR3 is TGCAGTGCTAGAGATCTGGGGTCCTCTGGAAACACCATATATTTT. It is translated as CSARDLGSSGNTIYF.

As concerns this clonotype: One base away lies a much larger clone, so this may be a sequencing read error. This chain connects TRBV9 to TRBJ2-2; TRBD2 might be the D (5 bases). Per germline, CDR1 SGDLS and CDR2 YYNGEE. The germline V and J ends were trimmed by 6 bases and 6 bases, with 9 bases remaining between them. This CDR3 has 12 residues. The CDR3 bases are TGTGCCAGCAACGAGGGTTCCGGGGAGCTGTTTTTT. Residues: CASNEGSGELFF.

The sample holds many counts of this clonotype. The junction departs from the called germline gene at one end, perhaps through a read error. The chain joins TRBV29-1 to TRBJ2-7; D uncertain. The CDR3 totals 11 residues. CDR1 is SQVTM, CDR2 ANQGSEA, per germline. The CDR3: CSVQESYEQYF. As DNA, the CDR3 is TGCAGCGTTCAAGAATCCTACGAGCAGTACTTC.

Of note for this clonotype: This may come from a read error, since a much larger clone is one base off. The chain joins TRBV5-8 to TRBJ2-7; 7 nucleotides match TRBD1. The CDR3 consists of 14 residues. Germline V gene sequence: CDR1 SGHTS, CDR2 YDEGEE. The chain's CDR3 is CAGSPTGTAYEQYF. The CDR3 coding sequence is TGTGCCGGCAGCCCAACCGGGACAGCCTACGAGCAGTACTTC. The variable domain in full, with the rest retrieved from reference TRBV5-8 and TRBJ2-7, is EAGVTQSPTHLIKTRGQQATLRCSPISGHTSVYWYQQALGLGLQFLLWYDEGEERNRGNFPPRFSGRQFPNYSSELNVNALELEDSALYLCAGSPTGTAYEQYFGPGTRLTVT.

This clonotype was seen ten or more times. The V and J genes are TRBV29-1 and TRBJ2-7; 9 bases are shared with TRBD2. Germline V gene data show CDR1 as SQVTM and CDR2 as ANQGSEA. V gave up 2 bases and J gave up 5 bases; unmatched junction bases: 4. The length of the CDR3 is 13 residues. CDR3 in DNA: TGCAGCGTTGAAAGGGCTAGCGGGAACGAGCAGTACTTC. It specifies CSVERASGNEQYF.

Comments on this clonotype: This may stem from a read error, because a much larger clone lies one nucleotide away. DNA for the CDR3: TGTGTCAGCAGTTTATTTTTTAGCGGGAGTAATGAGCAGTTCTTC. It encodes CVSSLFFSGSNEQFF. V gene TRBV28 combines with J gene TRBJ2-1; 9 bases are a match to TRBD2. Per germline, CDR1 MDHEN and CDR2 SYDVKM. CDR3 length: 15 amino acids. Full variable domain (missing parts from reference TRBV28 and TRBJ2-1): DVKVTQSSRYLVKRTGEKVFLECVQDMDHENMFWYRQDPGLGLRLIYFSYDVKMKEKGDIPEGYSVSREKKERFSLILESASTNQTSMYLCVSSLFFSGSNEQFFGPGTRLTVL.

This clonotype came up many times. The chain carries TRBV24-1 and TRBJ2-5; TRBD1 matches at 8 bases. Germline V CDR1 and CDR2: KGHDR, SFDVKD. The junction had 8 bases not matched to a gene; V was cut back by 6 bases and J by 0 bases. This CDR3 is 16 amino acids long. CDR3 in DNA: TGTGCCACCAGTACTCTCGGACAGGGTTACCAAGAGACCCAGTACTTC. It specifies CATSTLGQGYQETQYF.

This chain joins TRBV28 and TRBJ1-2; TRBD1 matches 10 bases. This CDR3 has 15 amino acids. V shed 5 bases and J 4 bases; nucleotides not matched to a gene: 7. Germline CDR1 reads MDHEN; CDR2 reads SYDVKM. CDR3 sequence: CASSTSGTGAYGYTF. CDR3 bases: TGTGCCAGCAGTACCTCCGGGACAGGGGCCTATGGCTACACCTTC.

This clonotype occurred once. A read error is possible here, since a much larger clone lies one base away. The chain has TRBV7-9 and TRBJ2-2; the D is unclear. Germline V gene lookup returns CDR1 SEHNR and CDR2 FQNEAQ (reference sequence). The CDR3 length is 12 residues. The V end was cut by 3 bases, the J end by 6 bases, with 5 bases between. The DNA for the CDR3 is TGTGCCAGCAGCTTCGGGTCCGGGGAGCTGTTTTTT. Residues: CASSFGSGELFF. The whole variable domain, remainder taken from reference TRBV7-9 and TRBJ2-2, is DTGVSQNPRHKITKRGQNVTFRCDPISEHNRLYWYRQTLGQGPEFLTYFQNEAQLEKSRLLSDRFSAERPKGSFSTLEIQRTEQGDSAMYLCASSFGSGELFFGEGSRLTVL.

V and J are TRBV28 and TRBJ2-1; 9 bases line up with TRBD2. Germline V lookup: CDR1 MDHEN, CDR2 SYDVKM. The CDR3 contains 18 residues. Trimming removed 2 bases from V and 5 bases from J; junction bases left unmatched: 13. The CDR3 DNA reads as TGTGCCAGCAGTTTAAGTTTTCTAGCGGGACGGGAGGACAATGAGCAGTTCTTC. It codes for CASSLSFLAGREDNEQFF.